This TCR beta chain was obtained from a study of T cells in Graves' hyperthyroidism and ophthalmopathy. The authors deemed Graves' hyperthyroidism stable absent ophthalmopathy progression within 18 months. Patients with uncontrolled infections, other autoimmune diseases, pregnancy or lactation were excluded. Clinicians diagnosed patients from clinical symptoms, serum thyroxine and TRAb, thyroid ultrasound and orbital computed tomography. From roughly 10 ml of fresh peripheral blood, PBMCs were isolated. CDR3 size: 13 residues. Germline V gene data show CDR1 as SGHTA and CDR2 as FQGTGA. V was clipped by 5 bases and J by 9 bases; unmatched bases: 9. TCR beta CDR3 regions were amplified from RNA transcripts. First-round RT-PCR with HTBI primers amplified the TCR CDR3 region. TCRdb passed the multiplex PCR reads through MiXCR, listing each CDR3 protein once. The table lists about 620,000 distinct CDR3 sequences, 16% of them singletons.

The receptor's source is a woman in her 30s with Graves' hyperthyroidism. This chain uses TRBV7-3 with TRBJ2-7, with 8 positions matching TRBD2. The sequencing input was blood. CDR3 nucleotide sequence: TGTGCCAGCAGCGCTAGCGGGTCCGGGGTGCAGTACTTC. The encoded protein is CASSASGSGVQYF.